These T cell receptor beta chains were read from a single sample in a study of T-cell reconstitution after alpha-beta-depleted transplantation in children. TCRdb fed the PCR reads into MiXCR, producing one record per CDR3 protein. The data contain about 610,000 distinct CDR3 sequences, approximately 10% of them singletons. The sequencing used PBMCs from the stem cell graft donor, collected from the stem cell graft. These receptors all stem from a human donor who donated a stem cell graft to a child with acute myeloid leukemia. Each CDR3 is given with its conserved first and last residue. D genes are given only for firm matches. Clone sizes are given selectively: once, few, many, or a class where the clone is expanded.

CDR3nt: TGTGCCATCAGGGAGACGGCGAACACTGAAGCTTTCTTT; CDR3aa: CAIRETANTEAFF; abundance: few; v_gene: TRBV10-3; j_gene: TRBJ1-1; d_gene: .
CDR3nt: TGCAGCGTTGAAACCCAGGGTGTCTATGGCTACACCTTC; CDR3aa: CSVETQGVYGYTF; abundance: few; v_gene: TRBV29-1; j_gene: TRBJ1-2; d_gene: .
CDR3nt: TGCAGTGCTACGAGACAGGGATCGAAAGTAGGACAGCCCCAGCATTTT; CDR3aa: CSATRQGSKVGQPQHF; abundance: few; v_gene: TRBV20-1; j_gene: TRBJ1-5; d_gene: TRBD1
CDR3nt: TGCAGTGCAGCCATAGCGGGATCCTACAATGAGCAGTTCTTC; CDR3aa: CSAAIAGSYNEQFF; abundance: .; v_gene: TRBV20-1; j_gene: TRBJ2-1; d_gene: TRBD2
CDR3nt: TGCGCCAGCAGCTGGTCCGGGACAGGGGCCCAAGTTAGCCAGTACTTC; CDR3aa: CASSWSGTGAQVSQYF; abundance: many; v_gene: TRBV5-1; j_gene: TRBJ2-5; d_gene: TRBD1
CDR3nt: TGTGCCAGCAGTTACTCGGGACAGGAAGTATACAATGAGCAGTTCTTC; CDR3aa: CASSYSGQEVYNEQFF; abundance: few; v_gene: TRBV6-2/TRBV6-3; j_gene: TRBJ2-1; d_gene: TRBD1
CDR3nt: TGCAGTGCTAGTCAGGGGAGCACAGATACGCAGTATTTT; CDR3aa: CSASQGSTDTQYF; abundance: many; v_gene: TRBV20-1; j_gene: TRBJ2-3; d_gene: .
CDR3nt: TGTGCCAGCAGCTCTAGCGCCGGGGGGTACTTC; CDR3aa: CASSSSAGGYF; abundance: few; v_gene: TRBV3-1; j_gene: TRBJ2-5; d_gene: .
CDR3nt: TGCAGTGCTGCAGGGGGGGGCAATCCCTACGAGCAGTACTTC; CDR3aa: CSAAGGGNPYEQYF; abundance: few; v_gene: TRBV20-1; j_gene: TRBJ2-7; d_gene: .
CDR3nt: TGTGCCAGCAGGGCGACAGGATCCTCGGGAGATTCACCCCTCCACTTT; CDR3aa: CASRATGSSGDSPLHF; abundance: .; v_gene: TRBV6-1; j_gene: TRBJ1-6; d_gene: .
CDR3nt: TGTGCCAGCAGTTACTGGGCGAACACCGGGGAGCTGTTTTTT; CDR3aa: CASSYWANTGELFF; abundance: few; v_gene: TRBV6-5; j_gene: TRBJ2-2; d_gene: .
CDR3nt: TGTGCCAGCAGTTCCTCACTAGCGGGGGACCACAATGAGCAGTTCTTC; CDR3aa: CASSSSLAGDHNEQFF; abundance: few; v_gene: TRBV12-3/TRBV12-4; j_gene: TRBJ2-1; d_gene: TRBD2
CDR3nt: TGCGCCAGCAGCGTAGGAGGCAATCAGCCCCAGCATTTT; CDR3aa: CASSVGGNQPQHF; abundance: many; v_gene: TRBV5-1; j_gene: TRBJ1-5; d_gene: .
CDR3nt: TGTGCCAGCAGCTTAGTGGGCGAAAAACTGTTTTTT; CDR3aa: CASSLVGEKLFF; abundance: many; v_gene: TRBV12-3/TRBV12-4; j_gene: TRBJ1-4; d_gene: .
CDR3nt: TGCAGTGCCCCGAATAGTCTGAGCTACACCTTC; CDR3aa: CSAPNSLSYTF; abundance: few; v_gene: TRBV20-1; j_gene: TRBJ1-2; d_gene: .
CDR3nt: TGTGCCACCAGTGGGCCGGCAAGCTCCTACAATGAGCAGTTCTTC; CDR3aa: CATSGPASSYNEQFF; abundance: few; v_gene: TRBV24-1; j_gene: TRBJ2-1; d_gene: .